Sequencing of this T cell receptor beta chain was carried out in a study of blood T cell repertoires in COVID-19. Study-level background: Material from acute and convalescent COVID-19 was sourced from the United States, Italy and Spain. PBMCs, B-cell-depleted T cells, or T cells were the source of the cDNA or gDNA that made up the material.

J lost 4 bases, V lost 6 bases, and 5 bases had no gene match. CDR1 and CDR2 (germline): SQVTM, ANQGSEA. The CDR3 is 13 residues long. Source study methods: Estimates of nucleated cell counts were drawn from the amplification of reference gene primers. Here immunoSEQ multiplex PCR was the method, and the copy in TCRdb shows in-frame clones only, minus some. The V and J calls and clone size were taken over from that table, and D and trimming were inferred from the DNA. Of about 150,000 clones detected, around 84% appear once; the ten largest clones hold approximately 0.62%. Sequencing was carried out using peripheral blood. This chain uses TRBV29-1 with TRBJ1-1, with 10 bases lining up with TRBD1. The TCR was taken from a man aged 60 to 69 with COVID-19, enrolled during active disease. The CDR3 region is CSVGTGAGTEAFF. The CDR3, as DNA: TGCAGCGTAGGGACAGGGGCAGGCACTGAAGCTTTCTTT.